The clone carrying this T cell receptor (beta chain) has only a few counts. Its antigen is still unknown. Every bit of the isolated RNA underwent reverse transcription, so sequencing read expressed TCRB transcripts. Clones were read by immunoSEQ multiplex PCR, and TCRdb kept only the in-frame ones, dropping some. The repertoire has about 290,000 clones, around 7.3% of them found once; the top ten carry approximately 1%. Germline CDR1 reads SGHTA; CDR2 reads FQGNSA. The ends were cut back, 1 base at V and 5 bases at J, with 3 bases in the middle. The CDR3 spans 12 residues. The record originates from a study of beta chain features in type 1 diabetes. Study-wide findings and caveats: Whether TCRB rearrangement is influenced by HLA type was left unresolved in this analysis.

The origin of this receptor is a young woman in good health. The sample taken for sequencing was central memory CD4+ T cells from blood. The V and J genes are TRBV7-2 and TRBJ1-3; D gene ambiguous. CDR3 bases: TGTGCCAGCAGCTTAGACCGAAACACCATATATTTT. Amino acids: CASSLDRNTIYF.